One sample yielded the 8 T cell receptor beta chains listed below, sequenced in a study of OX40 agonist ivuxolimab in advanced cancers. The assay was immunoSEQ multiplex PCR, and TCRdb's table has in-frame clones only and misses some. Counted here are some 71,000 clones, approximately 88% occurring once; the ten biggest clones make up approximately 8%. The sample here was CD4+ or CD8+ T cells sorted from blood, taken in a trial of the OX40 agonist ivuxolimab. Receptor source: an adult with an advanced solid tumor such as melanoma, head and neck, liver or kidney cancer.

The chain combines TRBV7-2 with TRBJ2-1, with 13 bases matching TRBD2. There are 15 residues in the CDR3. Germline lookup yields CDR1 SGHTA and CDR2 FQGNSA. Unmatched junction bases numbered 4, after V lost 5 bases and J lost 6 bases. The CDR3 nucleotides are TGTGCCAGCAGCCAACTAGCGGGAGGGCTCAATGAGCAGTTCTTC. Protein product: CASSQLAGGLNEQFF.

The J gene is TRBJ2-1, the V gene TRBV7-8; TRBD1 is a possible D gene (5 bases). The CDR3 contains 13 residues. Trimming shortened V by 4 bases and J by 9 bases, and 13 bases separated the two germline ends. In germline, CDR1 is SGHVS, CDR2 FQNEAQ. The CDR3 loop is CASSSFYRPEQFF. CDR3 DNA sequence: TGTGCCAGCAGCTCCTTCTACAGGCCTGAGCAGTTCTTC.

The chain couples TRBV11-2 to TRBJ2-7; no reliable D call. V dropped 1 base and J dropped 0 bases, with 7 bases sitting between them. Germline V gives CDR1 SGHAT, CDR2 FQNNGV. The CDR3 length is 14 residues. CDR3 in DNA: TGTGCCAGCAGCTTAGCAGGTAGCTCCTACGAGCAGTACTTC. Its translation is CASSLAGSSYEQYF. The whole variable domain, filled in from reference TRBV11-2 and TRBJ2-7, reads EAGVAQSPRYKIIEKRQSVAFWCNPISGHATLYWYQQILGQGPKLLIQFQNNGVVDDSQLPKDRFSAERLKGVDSTLKIQPAKLEDSAVYLCASSLAGSSYEQYFGPGTRLTVT.

The gene calls are TRBV25-1 and TRBJ2-3, with D perhaps matching TRBD2 (5 bases). The CDR3 runs 16 residues. The germline CDR1 and CDR2 sequences are MGHDK and SYGVNS. The V end lost 2 bases, the J end lost 6 bases, and 18 bases lay between the germline ends. CDR3 DNA sequence: TGTGCCAGCAGTGAAAGGGTACGGGGTAACTCGGATACGCAGTATTTT. Translation gives CASSERVRGNSDTQYF.

This clone was seen a single time. The chain uses TRBV5-1 and TRBJ2-1, with D tentatively TRBD1 (6 bases). Germline V gene sequence: CDR1 SGHRS, CDR2 YFSETQ. Trimming stripped 3 bases from V and 5 bases from J, with 15 bases between. This CDR3 is built from 15 residues. CDR3 loop: CASSSTDRANNEQFF. The CDR3 coding sequence is TGCGCCAGCAGCTCAACGGACAGAGCCAACAATGAGCAGTTCTTC.

The chain uses TRBV7-9 and TRBJ2-1; the match to TRBD1 covers 9 bases. J was trimmed by 5 bases and V by 5 bases; bases with no gene match: 7. The CDR3 loop spans 15 amino acids. Germline CDR1 is SEHNR and CDR2 is FQNEAQ (reference sequence). CDR3 in DNA: TGTGCCAGCAGCCCCGGACAGGGGTACCACAATGAGCAGTTCTTC. Amino acids: CASSPGQGYHNEQFF.

The J gene is TRBJ2-1, the V gene TRBV7-2, with 14 bases identical to TRBD2. V was clipped by 5 bases and J by 10 bases; unmatched bases: 4. The germline V gene encodes CDR1 SGHTA and CDR2 FQGNSA. CDR3 length: 14 residues. CDR3 sequence: CASSPRTSGREQFF. CDR3 sequence (DNA): TGTGCCAGCAGCCCGAGGACTAGCGGGAGGGAGCAGTTCTTC.

V usage is TRBV7-2 and J usage is TRBJ2-1, with 11 bases matching TRBD1. The CDR3 length is 15 residues. The germline V gene has CDR1 SGHTA and CDR2 FQGNSA. V lost 6 bases to trimming and J lost 3 bases; unmatched junction nucleotides: 4. The CDR3 DNA reads as TGTGCCAGCAGGCCCGGGACAGGGGGCTACAATGAGCAGTTCTTC. Translated: CASRPGTGGYNEQFF.